The source of this T cell receptor beta chain is a study of blood T cell repertoires in COVID-19. The CDR3 contains 14 residues. Germline V gives CDR1 MDHEN, CDR2 SYDVKM. V lost 5 bases and J 5 bases, leaving 16 bases between the germline ends. Per the original methods: Amplification of reference gene primers provided the estimated nucleated cell counts. TCRdb keeps only in-frame clones here, not all; method: immunoSEQ multiplex PCR. The V and J calls and clone size are taken from that table; D and trimming were inferred from the DNA. Counted here are roughly 200,000 clones, roughly 88% occurring once; the ten biggest clones make up 13%.

The sequenced sample was peripheral blood. V gene TRBV28 combines with J gene TRBJ2-7, with D perhaps matching TRBD1 (6 bases). The clonotype was recovered from a human donor in a cohort sampled during active COVID-19. The CDR3 DNA is TGTGCCAGCAGTCCCCACGGGACAAGGGACGAGCAGTACTTC. Its translation: CASSPHGTRDEQYF.